The clone carrying this T cell receptor (beta chain) occurred many times. Antigen unknown. With 2 bases removed from V and 4 bases from J, the gap between germline ends came to 6 bases. The V gene's germline CDR1 is SGHAT and CDR2 FQNNGV. The CDR3 covers 12 residues. Time point reported: healthy volunteer bleed at 2 weeks. From whole blood left unfractionated, total RNA was extracted. The sample is drawn from a study of human T cells and chemical hapten exposure. For the study at large: Minor pooled library volume differences mainly drove per-sample TCR yield variation.

Attachment of unique molecular identifiers to individual cDNA molecules was performed in the library. Each CDR3 protein gets one entry after TCRdb re-called the RACE reads with MiXCR. The sample carries about 31,000 distinct CDR3 sequences, about 7.2% recorded once. The study's findings and limits: High-frequency TCRs, those above 1 in 1000, stayed the same after DPC sensitization.

Sequenced material: whole blood. The source of this sequence is a human donor in good health. Some clones in this sample may be carry-over from other donors' samples. The chain is built from TRBV11-2 and TRBJ2-7; D is possibly TRBD1 (5 bases). CDR3 DNA: TGTGCCAGCAGCTTACAGGGTTACGAGCAGTACTTC. Its protein is CASSLQGYEQYF.